This entry lists 4 T cell receptor beta chains sequenced from one sample in a study of blood T cell repertoires in COVID-19. The repertoire was sequenced with immunoSEQ multiplex PCR; TCRdb's copy has only in-frame clones and lacks some. The table lists almost 400,000 clones, around 87% of them singletons. Source material: peripheral blood. Receptors originate from a woman aged 55-70 years with COVID-19, enrolled during active disease.

The V gene is TRBV6-5, the J gene TRBJ1-1; D remains unclear. Trimming cost V 2 bases and J 1 base, with 8 bases left between them. The CDR3 covers 14 residues. Germline-derived CDR1 and CDR2 are MNHEY and SVGAGI. The CDR3 is CASSYERANTEAFF. CDR3 bases: TGTGCCAGCAGTTACGAACGCGCGAACACTGAAGCTTTCTTT.

The chain recombines TRBV19 with TRBJ1-1; 7 positions match TRBD1. The CDR3 contains 15 residues. V lost 4 bases and J lost 4; bases outside the gene matches: 9. Germline CDR1 and CDR2: LNHDA and SQIVND (reference sequence). CDR3 amino acids: CASSTGDRVGTEAFF. Written as DNA, the CDR3 is TGTGCCAGTAGTACGGGCGACAGGGTTGGCACTGAAGCTTTCTTT. The whole variable domain, remainder taken from reference TRBV19 and TRBJ1-1, is DGGITQSPKYLFRKEGQNVTLSCEQNLNHDAMYWYRQDPGQGLRLIYYSQIVNDFQKGDIAEGYSVSREKKESFPLTVTSAQKNPTAFYLCASSTGDRVGTEAFFGQGTRLTVV.

The chain uses TRBV11-2 and TRBJ1-6; TRBD1 aligns across 10 bases. V was clipped by 3 bases and J by 6 bases; unmatched bases: 2. Germline CDR1 SGHAT, CDR2 FQNNGV. The CDR3 loop spans 15 amino acids. The CDR3 nucleotides read TGTGCCAGCAGCTTTGACAGGGGGCGTAATTCACCCCTCCACTTT. Protein product: CASSFDRGRNSPLHF.

The V call is TRBV5-5, the J call TRBJ1-5, with no clear D. The CDR3 loop spans 15 amino acids. V lost 0 bases, J lost 1 base, and 8 bases lay in between. The germline CDR1 and CDR2 sequences are SGHKS and YYEKEE (reference sequence). CDR3 nucleotides: TGTGCCAGCAGCTTGGGGGCACAAAGCAATCAGCCCCAGCATTTT. Translated: CASSLGAQSNQPQHF.